A single sample gave rise to the 26 T cell receptor beta chains below, sequenced in a study of blood T cell repertoires in COVID-19. Generated by immunoSEQ multiplex PCR, the TCRdb table keeps only in-frame clones and is missing some. The table includes more than 85,000 clones, more than 65% detected once. Sequences were obtained from peripheral blood. Receptors were obtained from a man between 60 and 75 years old with acute or convalescent COVID-19.

The chain joins TRBV7-9 to TRBJ2-5; maybe TRBD1 (6 bases). The CDR3 sequence is 14 residues long. Between the trimmed V and J ends, which lost 5 bases and 1 base, there was a span of 11 bases. Germline V gene lookup returns CDR1 SEHNR and CDR2 FQNEAQ (reference sequence). CDR3 amino acids: CASSPRGIQETQYF. The CDR3 DNA reads as TGTGCCAGCAGCCCCAGGGGTATCCAAGAGACCCAGTACTTC.

This clone was counted a single time. The chain is built from TRBV18 and TRBJ2-7; 7 bases are a match to TRBD1. The CDR3 is made up of 19 amino acids. Germline V gene lookup returns CDR1 KGHSH and CDR2 LQKENI. After removal of 3 bases from V and 2 bases from J, the junction contained 19 bases not matched to a gene. This chain's CDR3 is CASSPHNYPGTEGTYEQYF. In DNA form, the CDR3 reads TGTGCCAGCTCACCCCATAACTACCCGGGGACAGAGGGAACCTACGAGCAGTACTTC.

The chain recombines TRBV5-5 with TRBJ2-7, with D possibly being TRBD2 (5 bases). Germline CDR1 reads SGHKS; CDR2 reads YYEKEE (reference sequence). The V and J ends lost 0 bases and 9 bases respectively, with 13 bases between them. This CDR3 has 13 amino acids. The CDR3 spells CASSLEWAGGQYF. The CDR3 DNA sequence: TGTGCCAGCAGCTTGGAATGGGCAGGAGGGCAGTACTTC.

The chain uses TRBV7-2 and TRBJ1-2, with a tentative D call TRBD1 (5 bases). V shed 4 bases and J shed 3 bases, with 12 bases lying between them. The CDR3 spans 14 residues. CDR1 and CDR2 (germline): SGHTA, FQGNSA. This CDR3 is CASSSLQAHYGYTF. The CDR3 nucleotides read TGTGCCAGCAGCTCCCTACAGGCACACTATGGCTACACCTTC.

This sequence joins TRBV5-4 and TRBJ2-3, with unresolved D. The germline CDR1 and CDR2 sequences are SGHNT and YYREEE (reference sequence). V lost 3 bases, J lost 2 bases, and 7 bases lay in between. CDR3 size: 13 residues. CDR3 protein: CASSWQVTDTQYF. CDR3 in DNA: TGTGCCAGCAGCTGGCAGGTCACAGATACGCAGTATTTT.

This sequence joins TRBV18 and TRBJ2-7; maybe TRBD1 (5 bases). This CDR3 has 16 amino acids. CDR1 is KGHSH and CDR2 is LQKENI in the germline V gene. Trimming removed 3 bases from V and 0 bases from J, with 15 bases in between. The CDR3 spells CASSPLPTGLSYEQYF. The DNA for the CDR3 is TGTGCCAGCTCACCGCTACCCACAGGCCTCTCCTACGAGCAGTACTTC.

This chain connects TRBV10-3 to TRBJ2-1, with TRBD2 identical over 8 bases. CDR1 is ENHRY, CDR2 SYGVKD, per germline. This CDR3 is 14 amino acids long. Trimming at V came to 6 bases and at J to 4 bases, leaving 5 bases not matched to a gene. The CDR3 spells CAIRPGGNYNEQFF. In nucleotides, the CDR3 is TGTGCCATCAGACCGGGGGGGAATTACAATGAGCAGTTCTTC.

The genes are TRBV18 and TRBJ2-6; 9 nucleotides match TRBD1. Germline-derived CDR1 and CDR2 are KGHSH and LQKENI. The CDR3 consists of 17 residues. The V gene end was trimmed by 5 bases and the J gene end by 1 base; junction bases not matched to a gene: 6. This CDR3 reads CASSVTGTGSGANVLTF. The CDR3 DNA follows: TGTGCCAGCTCAGTCACCGGGACAGGGTCTGGGGCCAACGTCCTGACTTTC.

The CDR3 is CSVEDRASYGYTF. CDR3 in DNA: TGCAGCGTTGAGGACAGGGCCTCGTATGGCTACACCTTC. This chain links TRBV29-1 with TRBJ1-2; 8 bases align to TRBD1. CDR3 size: 13 residues. V gave up 3 bases and J gave up 5 bases; unmatched junction bases: 5. The germline V gene has CDR1 SQVTM and CDR2 ANQGSEA.

Only one count was recorded for this clone. The chain is built from TRBV5-1 and TRBJ2-1, with 7 bases aligning to TRBD1. Germline CDR1 reads SGHRS; CDR2 reads YFSETQ. The CDR3 runs to 13 residues. V trimming: 4 bases; J trimming: 7 bases; junction bases outside the gene matches: 5. CDR3: CASSPGTVNEQFF. The CDR3 coding sequence is TGCGCCAGCAGCCCCGGGACAGTAAATGAGCAGTTCTTC.

This clone was detected a few times. V usage is TRBV5-1 and J usage is TRBJ2-5; 10 bases map to TRBD1. Germline CDR1 is SGHRS and CDR2 is YFSETQ. J was trimmed by 4 bases and V by 0 bases; bases with no gene match: 15. The CDR3 is 19 residues long. As DNA, the CDR3 is TGCGCCAGCAGCTTGGGGGCTGGAGTGGGGACAGGGGCGAGAGAGACCCAGTACTTC. Protein product: CASSLGAGVGTGARETQYF. The whole variable domain, remainder taken from reference TRBV5-1 and TRBJ2-5, is KAGVTQTPRYLIKTRGQQVTLSCSPISGHRSVSWYQQTPGQGLQFLFEYFSETQRNKGNFPGRFSGRQFSNSRSEMNVSTLELGDSALYLCASSLGAGVGTGARETQYFGPGTRLLVL.

In this sample, this clone turned up a few times. The chain has TRBV7-9 and TRBJ2-7, with TRBD1 as a possible D gene (6 bases). With 1 base removed from V and 0 bases from J, the gap between germline ends came to 13 bases. CDR1 and CDR2 from the germline V gene are SEHNR and FQNEAQ (reference sequence). CDR3 length: 16 amino acids. The CDR3 nucleotides are TGTGCCAGCAGCTTAGTATCGACAGGAAGCTCCTACGAGCAGTACGTC. Encoded protein: CASSLVSTGSSYEQYV.

The rearrangement uses TRBV5-4 and TRBJ1-1; TRBD1 matches 10 bases. The CDR3 spans 17 residues. Unmatched junction bases numbered 11, after V lost 2 bases and J lost 4 bases. Germline lookup yields CDR1 SGHNT and CDR2 YYREEE (reference sequence). DNA of the CDR3: TGTGCCAGCAGCTTCGTGGGACAGGGGTTGTTTGGCACTGAAGCTTTCTTT. It specifies CASSFVGQGLFGTEAFF.

The chain recombines TRBV28 with TRBJ1-4; no definite D call. Germline assignment: CDR1 MDHEN and CDR2 SYDVKM. The CDR3 runs to 15 residues. Deletions cut 3 bases from V and 8 bases from J, with 16 bases between. The CDR3 loop is CASSFVRRPAEKLFF. The CDR3 DNA reads TGTGCCAGCAGTTTTGTCCGGAGGCCGGCGGAAAAACTGTTTTTT. The complete variable domain, with remaining parts taken from reference TRBV28 and TRBJ1-4, reads DVKVTQSSRYLVKRTGEKVFLECVQDMDHENMFWYRQDPGLGLRLIYFSYDVKMKEKGDIPEGYSVSREKKERFSLILESASTNQTSMYLCASSFVRRPAEKLFFGSGTQLSVL.

This chain uses TRBV9 with TRBJ2-3; TRBD2 matches at 14 bases. V was clipped by 4 bases and J by 3 bases; unmatched bases: 7. The CDR3 length is 17 residues. Germline V CDR1 and CDR2: SGDLS, YYNGEE. The CDR3 loop reads CASSISTSGGVTDTQYF. DNA of the CDR3: TGTGCCAGCAGCATTTCGACTAGCGGGGGGGTAACAGATACGCAGTATTTT. The full variable domain, completed using reference TRBV9 and TRBJ2-3, is DSGVTQTPKHLITATGQRVTLRCSPRSGDLSVYWYQQSLDQGLQFLIQYYNGEERAKGNILERFSAQQFPDLHSELNLSSLELGDSALYFCASSISTSGGVTDTQYFGPGTRLTVL.

The V and J genes are TRBV10-3 and TRBJ1-5; TRBD1 is a possible D gene (6 bases). V lost 3 bases and J 6 bases, leaving 12 bases between the germline ends. This CDR3 spans 14 amino acids. Per germline, CDR1 ENHRY and CDR2 SYGVKD. CDR3 coding DNA: TGTGCCATCAGTGACAGGGGTGTAATTCAGCCCCAGCATTTT. Translating gives CAISDRGVIQPQHF.

The chain employs TRBV5-1 and TRBJ2-3, with TRBD2 identical over 9 bases. After removal of 0 bases from V and 4 bases from J, the junction contained 12 bases not matched to a gene. CDR3 size: 18 residues. CDR1 and CDR2 (germline): SGHRS, YFSETQ. The CDR3 sequence is CASSLGSGGHKASDTQYF. CDR3 nucleotides: TGCGCCAGCAGCTTGGGTAGCGGGGGCCACAAAGCCTCAGATACGCAGTATTTT.

Written as DNA, the CDR3 is TGTGCCATCAGCCCACAGGGGGCGAACACCGGGGAGCTGTTTTTT. It codes for CAISPQGANTGELFF. The chain links TRBV10-3 to TRBJ2-2; TRBD1 aligns across 8 bases. Germline lookup yields CDR1 ENHRY and CDR2 SYGVKD. The CDR3 has 15 residues. The V and J ends lost 6 bases and 0 bases, in that order; junction bases with no gene match: 3.

The sample holds one count of this clone. The rearrangement links TRBV7-8 to TRBJ2-2; 8 positions agree with TRBD2. After removal of 6 bases from V and 6 bases from J, the junction contained 12 bases not matched to a gene. Germline V gives CDR1 SGHVS, CDR2 FQNEAQ. The CDR3 runs 16 residues. The CDR3, as DNA: TGTGCCAGCAGAAATACTGTGGGACTAGTTGCCGGGGAGCTGTTTTTT. Translated: CASRNTVGLVAGELFF.

The chain carries TRBV9 and TRBJ2-3; TRBD1 aligns across 7 bases. After removal of 4 bases from V and 1 base from J, the junction contained 9 bases not matched to a gene. The CDR3 totals 16 residues. From germline, CDR1 is SGDLS and CDR2 YYNGEE. The CDR3 sequence is CASSPRQGSGTDTQYF. As DNA, the CDR3 is TGTGCCAGCAGCCCACGACAGGGATCGGGCACAGATACGCAGTATTTT.

This CDR3 is CASRSPGGYTGELFF. CDR3 DNA: TGTGCCAGCAGAAGTCCAGGGGGCTACACCGGGGAGCTGTTTTTT. This sequence joins TRBV28 and TRBJ2-2; 8 bases line up with TRBD1. Germline values: CDR1 MDHEN, CDR2 SYDVKM. The ends lost 6 bases at V and 3 bases at J; junction bases unmatched: 6. CDR3 length equals 15 residues.

The chain employs TRBV6-4 and TRBJ2-1; D is undetermined. V was pared by 0 bases and J by 9 bases, with 15 bases between. Germline CDR1 MRHNA, CDR2 SNTAGT. The CDR3 contains 15 residues. The CDR3 is CASSDSRLVGGEQFF. The CDR3 bases are TGTGCCAGCAGTGACTCGCGGCTAGTGGGTGGTGAGCAGTTCTTC.

A single count supports this clone. The J gene is TRBJ2-1, the V gene TRBV2, with 10 bases that match TRBD1. Per germline, CDR1 SNHLY and CDR2 FYNNEI. This CDR3 contains 15 residues. V gave up 6 bases and J gave up 7 bases; unmatched junction bases: 9. The CDR3 spells CASRQGQGPWNEQFF. The CDR3 DNA reads TGTGCCAGCAGACAGGGACAGGGGCCTTGGAATGAGCAGTTCTTC.

This clone was detected only once. This chain uses TRBV6-2 or TRBV6-3 with TRBJ2-5; 13 nucleotides align to TRBD2. The CDR3 covers 17 residues. V trimming: 0 bases; J trimming: 3 bases; junction bases outside the gene matches: 4. Germline CDR1 MNHEY, CDR2 SVGEGT. The CDR3 sequence: CASSYSGLAGEKETQYF. CDR3 sequence (DNA): TGTGCCAGCAGTTACTCCGGACTAGCGGGGGAGAAAGAGACCCAGTACTTC.

CDR3 amino acids: CASSSEGWNSPLHF. CDR3 nucleotide sequence: TGCGCCAGCAGCTCAGAGGGATGGAATTCACCCCTCCACTTT. The rearrangement joins TRBV5-1 to TRBJ1-6; no definite D call. CDR1 SGHRS and CDR2 YFSETQ come from the germline V gene. Between the trimmed V and J ends, which lost 3 bases and 7 bases, there was a span of 11 bases. This CDR3 is built from 14 residues.

The chain combines TRBV18 with TRBJ1-2; the D is unclear. V dropped 5 bases and J dropped 8 bases, with 12 bases sitting between them. The CDR3 is 12 amino acids. The germline gives CDR1 KGHSH, CDR2 LQKENI. The CDR3 region has the DNA TGTGCCAGCTCAGCCCCCTTGAGCGGCTACACCTTC. Translating gives CASSAPLSGYTF.